Detailed here is one T cell receptor (beta chain). These data belong to a study of shared T cell receptors in the human thymus. The method was immunoSEQ multiplex PCR; TCRdb's version includes in-frame clones alone and lacks a portion of them. This table holds about 380,000 clones, 95% found once. The CDR3 has 15 amino acids. V lost 3 bases and J lost 4, with 15 bases in between. Germline CDR1 KGHSH, CDR2 LQKENI. Material for sequencing was thymocytes. This clonotype originated in a human donor. V is TRBV18 and J is TRBJ1-1; D is uncertain. CDR3 amino acids: CASSPRARKGTEAFF. In DNA, the CDR3 is TGTGCCAGCTCACCTCGGGCCAGAAAGGGCACTGAAGCTTTCTTT.